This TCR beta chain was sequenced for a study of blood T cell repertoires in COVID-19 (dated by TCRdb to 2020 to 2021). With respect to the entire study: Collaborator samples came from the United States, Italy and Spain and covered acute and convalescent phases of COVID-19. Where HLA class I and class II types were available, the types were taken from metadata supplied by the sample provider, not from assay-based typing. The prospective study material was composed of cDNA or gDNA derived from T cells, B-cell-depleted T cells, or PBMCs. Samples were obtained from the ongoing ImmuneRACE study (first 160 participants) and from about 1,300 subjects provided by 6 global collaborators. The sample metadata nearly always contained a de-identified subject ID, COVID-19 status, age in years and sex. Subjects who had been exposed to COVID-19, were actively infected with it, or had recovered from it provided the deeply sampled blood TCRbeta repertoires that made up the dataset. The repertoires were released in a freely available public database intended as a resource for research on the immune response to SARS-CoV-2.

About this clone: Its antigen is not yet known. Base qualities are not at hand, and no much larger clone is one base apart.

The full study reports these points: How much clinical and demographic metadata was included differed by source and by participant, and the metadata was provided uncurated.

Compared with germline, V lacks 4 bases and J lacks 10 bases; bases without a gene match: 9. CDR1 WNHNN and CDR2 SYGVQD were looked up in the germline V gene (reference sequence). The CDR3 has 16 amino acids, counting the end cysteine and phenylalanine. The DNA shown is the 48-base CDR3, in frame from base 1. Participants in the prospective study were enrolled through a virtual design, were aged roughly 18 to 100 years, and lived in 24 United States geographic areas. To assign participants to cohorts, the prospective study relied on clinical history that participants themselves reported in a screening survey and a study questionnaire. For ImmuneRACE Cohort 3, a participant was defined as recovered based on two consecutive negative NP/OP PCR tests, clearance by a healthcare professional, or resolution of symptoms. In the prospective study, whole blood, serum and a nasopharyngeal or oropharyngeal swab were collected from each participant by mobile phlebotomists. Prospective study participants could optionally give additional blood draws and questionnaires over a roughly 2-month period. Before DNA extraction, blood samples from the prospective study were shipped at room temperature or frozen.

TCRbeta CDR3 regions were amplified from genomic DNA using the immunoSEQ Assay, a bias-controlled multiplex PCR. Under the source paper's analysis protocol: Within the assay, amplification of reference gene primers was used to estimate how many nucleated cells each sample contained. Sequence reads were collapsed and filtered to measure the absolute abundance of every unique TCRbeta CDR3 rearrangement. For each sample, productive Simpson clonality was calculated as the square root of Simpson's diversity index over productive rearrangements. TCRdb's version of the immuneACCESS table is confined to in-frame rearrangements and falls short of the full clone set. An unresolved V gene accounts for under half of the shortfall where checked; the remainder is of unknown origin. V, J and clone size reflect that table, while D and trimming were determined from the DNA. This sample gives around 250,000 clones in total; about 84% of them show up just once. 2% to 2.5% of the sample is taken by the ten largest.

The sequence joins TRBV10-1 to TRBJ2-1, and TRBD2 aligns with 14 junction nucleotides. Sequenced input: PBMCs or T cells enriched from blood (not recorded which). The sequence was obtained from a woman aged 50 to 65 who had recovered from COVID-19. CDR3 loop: CASSGKLTSGGDEQFF. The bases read TGCGCCAGCAGTGGAAAACTGACTAGCGGGGGGGACGAGCAGTTCTTC.